This T cell receptor (beta chain) emerged from a study of T-cell memory formation after mild COVID-19. Whole-study results and caveats: Researchers found some responding clones in pre-infection memory, a sign that cross-reactive memory joined. The study found contracting CD4+ clones mainly in CM and EM and contracting CD8+ clones in EMRA.

5'RACE primed at constant segments yielded TCR alpha and TCR beta cDNA libraries bearing sample barcodes and UMIs. TCRdb reanalysed the 5' RACE reads using MiXCR and keeps one entry per CDR3 protein. The repertoire holds 280,000 or so distinct CDR3 sequences, with roughly 8.2% as singletons. Only a few counts were recorded for this clonotype. The target antigen is unknown. The sequenced sample consisted of PBMCs or a T cell subset sorted from them (not recorded which). The source is a man aged 18 to 35 who had mild COVID-19 (a few samples of this study predate the infection). Cell type and time point are not known.

The CDR3, as DNA: TGCAGCGTTGTTCGGCTGAGCACTGAAGCTTTCTTT. This gives the protein CSVVRLSTEAFF. V and J are TRBV29-1 and TRBJ1-1; no clear D. V gave up 4 bases and J gave up 4 bases, with 10 bases separating them. The CDR3 runs to 12 residues. Germline values: CDR1 SQVTM, CDR2 ANQGSEA.